A few counts support the clone carrying this T cell receptor (beta chain). The antigen is unknown. V lost 5 bases and J 4 bases, leaving 13 bases between the germline ends. Germline V gives CDR1 MNHNS, CDR2 SASEGT. This CDR3 has 14 amino acids. This record belongs to a study of vaccination and CD4 T cells after COVID-19. Study information: Overlapping spike peptides from SARS-CoV-2, HCoV-NL63, HCoV-OC43 and HCoV-229E served to stimulate the cells.

Researchers used the Oncomine TCR Beta short-read assay to sequence DNA from cultured CD4+ T cells. TCRdb passed the PCR reads through MiXCR, listing each CDR3 protein once. The data hold fewer than 15,000 distinct CDR3 sequences, with 21% observed a single time. The treatment: approximately 11-day PBMC culture with coronavirus spike peptide pools or control peptides (ViraFEST assay). This specimen consisted of CD4+ T cells from blood, cultured in vitro, obtained before SARS-CoV-2 vaccination. The receptor was isolated from a human donor who received a COVID-19 vaccine. This rearrangement joins TRBV6-1 to TRBJ2-3, with D maybe TRBD1 (7 bases). CDR3 amino acids: CASSRDREADTQYF. Here the CDR3 DNA reads TGTGCCAGCAGTAGAGACAGGGAGGCAGATACGCAGTATTTT.